The 20 T cell receptor beta chains reported below all come from one sample, sequenced in a study of shared clonotypes between healthy human individuals. Some clones are missing from TCRdb's copy, which holds only in-frame ones; the method was immunoSEQ multiplex PCR. The table lists about 1 million clones, roughly 70% of them singletons, with around 1.4% in the top ten. Sample: memory CD4+ T cells sorted from blood. Subset in this sample: CD45RA-negative fraction. The source of these receptors is a man aged 18 to 35 in good health.

The chain joins TRBV29-1 to TRBJ1-5; TRBD1 might be the D (5 bases). The CDR3 consists of 12 residues. The germline V and J ends were trimmed by 4 bases and 4 bases, with 8 bases remaining between them. Per the germline V gene, CDR1 is SQVTM and CDR2 is ANQGSEA. The CDR3 DNA reads as TGCAGCGTTGGAGGGGCTAATCAGCCCCAGCATTTT. Amino acids: CSVGGANQPQHF.

This chain links TRBV5-4 with TRBJ1-3; D is perhaps TRBD1 (5 bases). This CDR3 spans 15 amino acids. V was cut by 3 bases and J by 3 bases, with 13 bases left in between. Per germline, CDR1 SGHNT and CDR2 YYREEE (reference sequence). CDR3 in amino acids: CASSYVGVDGNTIYF. In DNA, the CDR3 is TGTGCCAGCAGCTATGTAGGGGTGGATGGAAACACCATATATTTT.

This chain uses TRBV6-6 with TRBJ1-1; 7 bases are shared with TRBD1. Germline CDR1 MNHNY, CDR2 SVGAGI (reference sequence). V shed 7 bases and J 4 bases; nucleotides not matched to a gene: 9. CDR3 size: 14 residues. The CDR3 DNA reads as TGTGCCAGCACGAGACAGGGACAGAGCACTGAAGCTTTCTTT. Its protein product is CASTRQGQSTEAFF.

V usage is TRBV5-1 and J usage is TRBJ2-3; D may be TRBD2 (7 bases). The germline V gene encodes CDR1 SGHRS and CDR2 YFSETQ. This CDR3 has 15 residues. Trimming stripped 6 bases from V and 2 bases from J, with 16 bases between. The CDR3, as DNA: TGCGCCAGCACCCTGGGGGGGCATTACACAGATACGCAGTATTTT. Protein: CASTLGGHYTDTQYF.

This CDR3 reads CASSPPRPGQGTEAFF. The CDR3 coding sequence is TGTGCCAGCTCACCACCGCGACCGGGACAGGGGACTGAAGCTTTCTTT. This chain links TRBV18 with TRBJ1-1, with 10 bases fitting TRBD1. The V and J ends lost 0 bases and 5 bases, in that order; junction bases with no gene match: 6. Germline values: CDR1 KGHSH, CDR2 LQKENI. The CDR3 is made up of 16 amino acids. The entire variable domain, with the rest obtained from reference TRBV18 and TRBJ1-1, is as follows: NAGVMQNPRHLVRRRGQEARLRCSPMKGHSHVYWYRQLPEEGLKFMVYLQKENIIDESGMPKERFSAEFPKEGPSILRIQQVVRGDSAAYFCASSPPRPGQGTEAFFGQGTRLTVV.

The gene calls are TRBV2 and TRBJ2-1; D is ambiguous. Trimming removed 3 bases at V and 1 base at J, with 13 bases between. The CDR3 has 16 amino acids. Germline CDR1 reads SNHLY; CDR2 reads FYNNEI. CDR3 DNA: TGTGCCAGCAGTGAGCGCGGAGCCCTATCCTACAATGAGCAGTTCTTC. This sequence encodes CASSERGALSYNEQFF.

This clone appeared a few times. The chain couples TRBV15 to TRBJ1-2, with TRBD1 matching 7 bases. With 3 bases clipped from V and 2 bases from J, the junction kept 0 bases outside the gene matches. CDR3 size: 13 residues. Per germline, CDR1 LNHNV and CDR2 YYDKDF (reference sequence). Written as DNA, the CDR3 is TGTGCCACCAGCAGGGGACAGAACTATGGCTACACCTTC. Its protein product is CATSRGQNYGYTF.

The chain has TRBV5-1 and TRBJ2-3, with 12 bases matching TRBD2. Losses at the gene ends were 4 bases for V and 4 bases for J; bases not matched to a gene: 7. The CDR3 sequence is 16 residues long. CDR1 and CDR2 from the germline V gene are SGHRS and YFSETQ. This CDR3 reads CASSRLLAGGPDTQYF. The CDR3 DNA sequence: TGCGCCAGCAGCCGACTGCTAGCGGGGGGGCCAGATACGCAGTATTTT.

The chain joins TRBV5-1 to TRBJ2-3; TRBD2 might be the D (5 bases). V was shortened by 1 base and J by 0 bases, with 12 bases between the two germline ends. Germline V gives CDR1 SGHRS, CDR2 YFSETQ. The CDR3 is 16 residues long. The CDR3 is CASSLSGGRSTDTQYF. The DNA for the CDR3 is TGCGCCAGCAGCTTGTCGGGCGGGCGGAGCACAGATACGCAGTATTTT.

The chain has TRBV11-2 and TRBJ1-1; no firm D call. Trimming pared 5 bases from V and 0 bases from J, leaving 10 bases between. Germline assignment: CDR1 SGHAT and CDR2 FQNNGV. This CDR3 is built from 14 residues. CDR3 bases: TGTGCCAGCAGCCAACGGACGGTGAACACTGAAGCTTTCTTT. Amino acids: CASSQRTVNTEAFF.

The CDR3 here is CASSPPDSSQETQYF. DNA of the CDR3: TGTGCCAGCTCACCCCCGGACAGTTCGCAAGAGACCCAGTACTTC. The chain has TRBV18 and TRBJ2-5; a weak D match, TRBD1 (6 bases). Germline values: CDR1 KGHSH, CDR2 LQKENI. The CDR3 sequence is 15 residues long. Trimming took 3 bases from V and 2 from J, leaving 13 bases between them.

V is TRBV19 and J is TRBJ1-2; 9 bases are a match to TRBD1. V lost 5 bases to trimming and J lost 4 bases; unmatched junction nucleotides: 11. The CDR3 runs 16 residues. CDR1 is LNHDA and CDR2 is SQIVND in the germline V gene (reference sequence). The CDR3 DNA sequence: TGTGCCAGTAGTCCGCCGGGACAGGGCTCCCTCTATGGCTACACCTTC. It codes for CASSPPGQGSLYGYTF.

The J gene is TRBJ2-1, the V gene TRBV18, with TRBD2 matching 13 bases. The CDR3 totals 16 residues. Germline lookup yields CDR1 KGHSH and CDR2 LQKENI. V trimming: 3 bases; J trimming: 8 bases; junction bases outside the gene matches: 7. CDR3 region: CASSPRTSGSRYEQFF. CDR3 DNA sequence: TGTGCCAGCTCACCGCGGACTAGCGGGAGTAGGTATGAGCAGTTCTTC.

The chain joins TRBV4-1 to TRBJ2-1, with TRBD2 matching over 11 bases. The CDR3 is made up of 16 amino acids. CDR1 is MGHRA, CDR2 YSYEKL, per germline. Germline trimming cut 3 bases from V and 10 bases from J; bases unmatched to any gene: 11. In DNA, the CDR3 is TGCGCCAGCAGCCATCTGGGGCTAGCGGGAGGCGGAGAGCAGTTCTTC. Protein sequence: CASSHLGLAGGGEQFF.

The chain uses TRBV19 and TRBJ2-5; a possible D gene is TRBD1 (6 bases). V dropped 5 bases and J dropped 0 bases, with 10 bases sitting between them. Germline CDR1 reads LNHDA; CDR2 reads SQIVND (reference sequence). The CDR3 is 14 amino acids. The CDR3 DNA sequence: TGTGCCAGTAGTCCGCAGGGGTACCAAGAGACCCAGTACTTC. This translates into CASSPQGYQETQYF.

This sequence joins TRBV27 and TRBJ1-2; 10 bases line up with TRBD1. The CDR3 loop spans 18 amino acids. Germline loops: CDR1 MNHEY, CDR2 SMNVEV (reference sequence). Trimming removed 4 bases from V and 1 base from J; junction bases left unmatched: 12. For the CDR3, the DNA is TGTGCCAGCAGTTCAAACCGGGACAGGGGTTTAGTTAACTATGGCTACACCTTC. Protein product: CASSSNRDRGLVNYGYTF.

V is TRBV28 and J is TRBJ2-7; D not resolved. V lost 5 bases and J lost 6, with 8 bases in between. The germline CDR1 and CDR2 sequences are MDHEN and SYDVKM. The CDR3 runs to 11 residues. In nucleotides, the CDR3 is TGTGCCAGCAGTAACCCCGCCGAGCAGTACTTC. It specifies CASSNPAEQYF.

In this sample, this clone turned up once. J is TRBJ2-5 and V is TRBV7-3, with 8 nucleotides matching TRBD2. Trimming removed 1 base from V and 2 bases from J; junction bases left unmatched: 6. The V gene's germline CDR1 is SGHTA and CDR2 FQGTGA. This CDR3 has 16 residues. CDR3 in amino acids: CASSLNPAGDQETQYF. The CDR3 DNA follows: TGTGCCAGCAGCTTAAATCCAGCGGGGGATCAAGAGACCCAGTACTTC.

This clone was picked up a small number of times. The chain links TRBV28 to TRBJ2-7; 10 nucleotides match TRBD2. The ends lost 5 bases at V and 7 bases at J; junction bases unmatched: 14. Germline CDR1 is MDHEN and CDR2 is SYDVKM. The CDR3 covers 16 residues. CDR3 nucleotide sequence: TGTGCCAGCAGTGCCCCTGGAGTAGCGGGAGGCCGTGAGCAGTACTTC. Its protein is CASSAPGVAGGREQYF.

The chain couples TRBV5-4 to TRBJ2-1, with 8 bases identical to TRBD2. The germline V gene encodes CDR1 SGHNT and CDR2 YYREEE (reference sequence). The CDR3 has 15 amino acids. J gave up 1 base and V 4 bases, and 4 bases lay outside the gene matches. CDR3 nucleotide sequence: TGTGCCAGCAGCACCTCTAGCGGGTCCTACAATGAGCAGTTCTTC. Protein: CASSTSSGSYNEQFF.